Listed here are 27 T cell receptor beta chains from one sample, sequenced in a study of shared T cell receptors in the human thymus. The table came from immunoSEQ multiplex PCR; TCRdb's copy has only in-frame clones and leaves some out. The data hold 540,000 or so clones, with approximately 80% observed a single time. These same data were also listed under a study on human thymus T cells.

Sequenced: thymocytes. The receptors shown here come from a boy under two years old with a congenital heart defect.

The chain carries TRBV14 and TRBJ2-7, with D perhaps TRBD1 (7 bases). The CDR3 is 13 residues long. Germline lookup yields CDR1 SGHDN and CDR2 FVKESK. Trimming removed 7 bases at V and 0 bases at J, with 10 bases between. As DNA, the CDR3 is TGTGCCAGCACCCAGGGGGGCTCCTACGAGCAGTACTTC. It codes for CASTQGGSYEQYF.

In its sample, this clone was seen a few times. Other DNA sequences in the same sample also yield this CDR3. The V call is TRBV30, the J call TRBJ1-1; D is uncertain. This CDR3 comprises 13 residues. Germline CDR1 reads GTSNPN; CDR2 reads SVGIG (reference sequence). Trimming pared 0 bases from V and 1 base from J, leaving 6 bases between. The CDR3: CAWSVRENTEAFF. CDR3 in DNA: TGTGCCTGGAGTGTACGGGAGAACACTGAAGCTTTCTTT. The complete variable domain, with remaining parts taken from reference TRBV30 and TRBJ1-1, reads SQTIHQWPATLVQPVGSPLSLECTVEGTSNPNLYWYRQAAGRGLQLLFYSVGIGQISSEVPQNLSASRPQDRQFILSSKKLLLSDSGFYLCAWSVRENTEAFFGQGTRLTVV.

The CDR3 is CASSVGEYGYTF. CDR3 coding DNA: TGTGCCAGCAGCGTAGGGGAGTATGGCTACACCTTC. The chain has TRBV9 and TRBJ1-2; D not resolved. From germline, CDR1 is SGDLS and CDR2 YYNGEE. V was clipped by 0 bases and J by 5 bases, with 5 bases between them. This CDR3 contains 12 residues. The whole variable domain, filled in from reference TRBV9 and TRBJ1-2, reads DSGVTQTPKHLITATGQRVTLRCSPRSGDLSVYWYQQSLDQGLQFLIQYYNGEERAKGNILERFSAQQFPDLHSELNLSSLELGDSALYFCASSVGEYGYTFGSGTRLTVV.

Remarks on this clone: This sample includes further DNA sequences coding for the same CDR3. This CDR3 reads CSAKLGGKEQYF. CDR3 nucleotides: TGCAGCGCTAAATTAGGGGGAAAAGAGCAGTACTTC. The chain is built from TRBV29-1 and TRBJ2-7; TRBD1 is a possible D gene (6 bases). CDR1 SQVTM and CDR2 ANQGSEA come from the germline V gene. V was trimmed by 7 bases and J by 7 bases, leaving 17 bases between them. The CDR3 totals 12 residues.

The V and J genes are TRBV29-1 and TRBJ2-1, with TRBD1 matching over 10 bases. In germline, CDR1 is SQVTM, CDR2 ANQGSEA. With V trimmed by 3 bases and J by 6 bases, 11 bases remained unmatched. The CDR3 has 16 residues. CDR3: CSVDAPGTGVANEQFF. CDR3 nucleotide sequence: TGCAGCGTTGACGCCCCCGGGACAGGGGTTGCCAATGAGCAGTTCTTC.

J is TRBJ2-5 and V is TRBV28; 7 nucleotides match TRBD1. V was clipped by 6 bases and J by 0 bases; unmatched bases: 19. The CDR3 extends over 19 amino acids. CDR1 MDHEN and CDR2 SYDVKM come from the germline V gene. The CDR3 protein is CASSYYSRNRGRYQETQYF. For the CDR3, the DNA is TGTGCCAGCAGCTACTACTCCCGAAACAGGGGCCGCTACCAAGAGACCCAGTACTTC.

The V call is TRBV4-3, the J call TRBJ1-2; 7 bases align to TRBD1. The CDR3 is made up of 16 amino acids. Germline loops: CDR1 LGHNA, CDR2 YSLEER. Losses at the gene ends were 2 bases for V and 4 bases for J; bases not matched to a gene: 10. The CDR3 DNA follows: TGCGCCAGCAGCCAAAGCACACGACAGGGCCCCTATGGCTACACCTTC. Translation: CASSQSTRQGPYGYTF.

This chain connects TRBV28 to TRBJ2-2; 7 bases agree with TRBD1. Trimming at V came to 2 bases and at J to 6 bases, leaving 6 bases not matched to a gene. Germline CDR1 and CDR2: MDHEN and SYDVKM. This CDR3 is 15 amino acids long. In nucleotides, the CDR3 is TGTGCCAGCAGTTTAGCAGGGGGAAGGCCCGGGGAGCTGTTTTTT. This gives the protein CASSLAGGRPGELFF. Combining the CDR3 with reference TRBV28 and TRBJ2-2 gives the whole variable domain DVKVTQSSRYLVKRTGEKVFLECVQDMDHENMFWYRQDPGLGLRLIYFSYDVKMKEKGDIPEGYSVSREKKERFSLILESASTNQTSMYLCASSLAGGRPGELFFGEGSRLTVL.

The DNA of the CDR3 is TGCGCCAGCAGCTTTGGACAGGGCGGGTACGTCGGGGAGCTGTTTTTT. Amino acid sequence: CASSFGQGGYVGELFF. The chain is built from TRBV5-1 and TRBJ2-2; 8 bases are a match to TRBD1. The CDR3 has 16 amino acids. J lost 7 bases, V lost 2 bases, and 10 bases had no gene match. Looked up from germline, CDR1 is SGHRS and CDR2 is YFSETQ.

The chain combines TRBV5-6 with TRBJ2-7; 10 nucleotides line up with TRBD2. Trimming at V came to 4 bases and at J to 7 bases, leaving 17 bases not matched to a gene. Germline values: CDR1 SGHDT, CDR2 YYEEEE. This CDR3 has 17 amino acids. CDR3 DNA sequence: TGTGCCAGCAGCCACCTTCCCAGCGGGAGGGCTTCTGGGGAGCAGTACTTC. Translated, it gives CASSHLPSGRASGEQYF. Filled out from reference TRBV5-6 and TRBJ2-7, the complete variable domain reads DAGVTQSPTHLIKTRGQQVTLRCSPKSGHDTVSWYQQALGQGPQFIFQYYEEEERQRGNFPDRFSGHQFPNYSSELNVNALLLGDSALYLCASSHLPSGRASGEQYFGPGTRLTVT.

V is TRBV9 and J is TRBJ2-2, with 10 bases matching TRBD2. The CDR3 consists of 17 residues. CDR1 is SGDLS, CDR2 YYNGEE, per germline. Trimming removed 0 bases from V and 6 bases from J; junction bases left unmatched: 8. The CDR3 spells CASSVAPSGRGSGELFF. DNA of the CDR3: TGTGCCAGCAGCGTAGCCCCTAGCGGGAGAGGATCCGGGGAGCTGTTTTTT.

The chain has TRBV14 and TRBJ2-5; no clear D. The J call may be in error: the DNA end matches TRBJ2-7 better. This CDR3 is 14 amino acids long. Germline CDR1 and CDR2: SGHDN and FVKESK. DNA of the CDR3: TGTGCCAGCAGCCAGCGCACCCACCCCTACGAGCAGTACTTC. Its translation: CASSQRTHPYEQYF.

CDR3 sequence (DNA): TGTGCCAGTAGGGGCCAGGGTAAAGCTTTCTTT. It encodes CASRGQGKAFF. The gene calls are TRBV19 and TRBJ1-1; TRBD1 might be the D (5 bases). Trimming removed 6 bases from V and 9 bases from J, with 11 bases in between. This CDR3 region has 11 residues. Per germline, CDR1 LNHDA and CDR2 SQIVND (reference sequence).

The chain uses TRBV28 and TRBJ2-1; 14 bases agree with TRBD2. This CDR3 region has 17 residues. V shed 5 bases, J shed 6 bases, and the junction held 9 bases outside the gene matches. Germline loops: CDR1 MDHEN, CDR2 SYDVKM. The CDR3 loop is CASSPTSGRAGCNEQFF. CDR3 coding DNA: TGTGCCAGCAGTCCGACTAGCGGGAGGGCCGGATGCAATGAGCAGTTCTTC.

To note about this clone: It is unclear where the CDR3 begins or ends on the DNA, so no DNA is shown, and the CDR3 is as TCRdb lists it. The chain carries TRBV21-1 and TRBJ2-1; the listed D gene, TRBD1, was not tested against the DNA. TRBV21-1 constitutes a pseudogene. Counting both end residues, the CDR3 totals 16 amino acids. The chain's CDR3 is CASRRVGTGAYNEQFF.

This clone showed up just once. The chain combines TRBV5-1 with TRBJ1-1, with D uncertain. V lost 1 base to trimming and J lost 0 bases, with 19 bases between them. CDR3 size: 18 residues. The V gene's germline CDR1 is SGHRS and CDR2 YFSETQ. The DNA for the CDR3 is TGCGCCAGCAGCTTGCGAGGGTCACAGCCCCACCTGAACACTGAAGCTTTCTTT. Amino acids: CASSLRGSQPHLNTEAFF.

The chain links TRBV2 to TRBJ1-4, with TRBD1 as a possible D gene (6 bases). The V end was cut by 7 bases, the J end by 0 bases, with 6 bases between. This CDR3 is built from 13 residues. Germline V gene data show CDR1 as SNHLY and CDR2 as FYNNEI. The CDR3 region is CASKGATNEKLFF. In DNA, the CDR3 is TGTGCCAGCAAGGGGGCAACTAATGAAAAACTGTTTTTT.

CDR3 in amino acids: CASSYFGTSPDEQFF. The CDR3 nucleotides are TGTGCCAGCAGTTATTTTGGGACATCGCCCGATGAGCAGTTCTTC. The V gene is TRBV6-5, the J gene TRBJ2-1, with D tentatively TRBD1 (6 bases). The CDR3 loop spans 15 amino acids. V lost 3 bases and J 8 bases, leaving 17 bases between the germline ends. Germline CDR1 reads MNHEY; CDR2 reads SVGAGI.

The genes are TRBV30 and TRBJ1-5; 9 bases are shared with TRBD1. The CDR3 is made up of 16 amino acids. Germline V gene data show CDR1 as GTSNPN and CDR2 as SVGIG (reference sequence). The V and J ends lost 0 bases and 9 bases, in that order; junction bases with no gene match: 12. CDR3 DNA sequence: TGTGCCTGGAGTGTTCCCGGGGGGACAGGGAATGCGCCCCAGCATTTT. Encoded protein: CAWSVPGGTGNAPQHF.

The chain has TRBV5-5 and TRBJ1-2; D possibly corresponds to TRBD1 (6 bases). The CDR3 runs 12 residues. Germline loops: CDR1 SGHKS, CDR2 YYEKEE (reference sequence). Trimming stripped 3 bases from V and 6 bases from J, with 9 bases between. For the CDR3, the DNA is TGTGCCAGCAGCTACAGGGTCCATGGCTACACCTTC. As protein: CASSYRVHGYTF.

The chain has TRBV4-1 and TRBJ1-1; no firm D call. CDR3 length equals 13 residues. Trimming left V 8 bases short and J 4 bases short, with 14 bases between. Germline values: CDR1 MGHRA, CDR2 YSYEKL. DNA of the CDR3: TGCGCCAGCTCTCCGCGGGGTGGCACTGAAGCTTTCTTT. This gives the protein CASSPRGGTEAFF.

CDR3 sequence (DNA): TGTGCCAGCAGTTGCGGTCCTTCGGATACGCAGTATTTT. It is translated as CASSCGPSDTQYF. The chain has TRBV6-5 and TRBJ2-3; D call uncertain. This CDR3 comprises 13 residues. V lost 4 bases to trimming and J lost 6 bases, with 11 bases between them. CDR1 and CDR2 from the germline V gene are MNHEY and SVGAGI.

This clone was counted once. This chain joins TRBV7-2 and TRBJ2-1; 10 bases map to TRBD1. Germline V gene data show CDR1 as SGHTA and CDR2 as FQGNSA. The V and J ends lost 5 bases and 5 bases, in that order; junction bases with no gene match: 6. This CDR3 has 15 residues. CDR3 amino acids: CASSTGTGDHNEQFF. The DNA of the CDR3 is TGTGCCAGCAGCACCGGGACAGGGGATCACAATGAGCAGTTCTTC.

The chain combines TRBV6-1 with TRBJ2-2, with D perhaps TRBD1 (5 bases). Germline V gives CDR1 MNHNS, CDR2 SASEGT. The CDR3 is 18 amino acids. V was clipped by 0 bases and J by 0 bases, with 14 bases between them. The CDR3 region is CASSEAPIGHANTGELFF. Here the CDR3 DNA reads TGTGCCAGCAGTGAAGCCCCTATAGGACACGCGAACACCGGGGAGCTGTTTTTT.

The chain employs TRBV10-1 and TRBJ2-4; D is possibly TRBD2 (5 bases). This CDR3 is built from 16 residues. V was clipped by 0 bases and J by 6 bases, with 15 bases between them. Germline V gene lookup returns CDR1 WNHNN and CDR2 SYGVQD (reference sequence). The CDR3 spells CASSESGVSASNIQYF. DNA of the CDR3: TGCGCCAGCAGTGAGTCGGGAGTATCGGCCTCAAACATTCAGTACTTC.

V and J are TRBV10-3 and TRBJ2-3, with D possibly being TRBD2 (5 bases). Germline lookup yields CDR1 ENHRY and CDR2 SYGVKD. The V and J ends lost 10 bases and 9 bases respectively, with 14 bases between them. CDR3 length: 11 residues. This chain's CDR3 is CATRVEDTQYF. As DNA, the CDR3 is TGTGCCACCCGTGTGGAGGACACGCAGTATTTT.

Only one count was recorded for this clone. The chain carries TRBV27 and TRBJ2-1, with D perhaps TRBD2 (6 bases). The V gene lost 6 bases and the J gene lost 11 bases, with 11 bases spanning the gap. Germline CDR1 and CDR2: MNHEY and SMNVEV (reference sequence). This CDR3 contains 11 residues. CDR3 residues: CASSGGGQQFF. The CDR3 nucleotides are TGTGCCAGCAGCGGGGGAGGACAGCAGTTCTTC.